The entry below gives a single T cell receptor beta chain sequence along with its context. Ten or more counts support this clonotype. The antigen it binds to is not known. Base qualities are missing; no much larger clone stands one base away. These data originate in a study of molecular identifiers for immune sequencing clone quantification (dated by TCRdb to 2016 to 2018). In the study overall: For a replicate experiment, RNA from approximately 20,000 or 100,000 naive CD8 T cells was divided into five aliquots, of which four were sequenced. This methods study used CD8 T cells to benchmark TCR RNA copy counting and molecular-identifier clustering-based TCR repertoire sequencing (MIDCIRS). Here is what the overall study found, with its caveats: Highly expanded clone sizes could be underestimated because identical TCR molecules may share a barcode. Without barcode sub-clustering, chimeric consensus sequences inflated TCR diversity; chimeras reached as high as 47%. The naive libraries included spiked-in Jurkat TCR RNA (around 10 copies' worth), and this RNA is not part of the donor repertoire. Modeling estimated 3 to 3.5 recovered TCR RNA copies per cell, compared with about 10 by digital PCR, which implies around 30% capture efficiency. Even against a background of about 960,000 naive CD8 T cells, spiked-in Jurkat TCR RNA amounting to a single cell's worth was reported to be detectable. In CMV-specific effector cells, clones with more than 20 RNA copies contained over 98% of molecules, whereas in naive cells such clones contained under 1% of molecules.

Libraries of naive CD8 T cells were built from anywhere between roughly 17,000 and 1,000,000 sorted cells, with 10%, 30% or 50% of the purified RNA used. Naive CD8 T cells, defined as CD8+CD4-CCR7+CD45RA+, were FACS-sorted into RLT Plus buffer on a BD FACSAria II. To test detection sensitivity, Jurkat RNA equal to over nine TCR copies was added to samples of about 17,000-1,100,000 naive CD8 T cells. CD8 T cells were enriched with RosetteSep CD8+ T Cell Enrichment Cocktail and Ficoll-Paque, followed by ACK red cell lysis. The CDR3 holds 11 amino acids from the cysteine to the phenylalanine. The read is trimmed to its CDR3 DNA, 33 bases read in frame from base 1. Based on the germline V gene, the CDR1 and CDR2 sequences are MNHEY and SVGAGI. The trim is 10 bases for V and 6 bases for J, with a gap of 13 bases between the germline ends. Libraries came from PCR. Sequenced on an Illumina HiSeq 4000. Bulk TCR libraries were prepared as previously described, using TCR primers listed in Table S5. The Qiagen AllPrep DNA/RNA kit was used to purify total RNA. Reads from multiple sequencing runs of the same library were pooled before analysis. As for the original processing: Only reads with exact TCR constant sequence were kept, trimmed to 150 nt, and grouped by their 12-nt molecular barcodes. Within each barcode group, reads were sub-clustered at a 15% Levenshtein threshold, and quality-weighted consensus sequences were built per RNA molecule. Non-functional sequences were discarded, and so were lower-count sequences lying one edit away from another sequence. On the basis of fitting two negative binomial distributions, barcode sub-clusters with fewer than 20% of the maximum read count were discarded. TCRdb ran its own pipeline on the public reads, namely fastp trimming at Q25 and MiXCR clone calling, and kept in-frame beta chains. Rows are combined by CDR3 protein, so each entry shows the most common genes and DNA. The V and J calls come from TCRdb's annotation, not from the publication. The sample table shows hundreds of thousands of distinct CDR3 sequences, and 20% to 25% are seen once. Approximately 0.8% of the sample comes from the top ten.

The chain is encoded by TRBV6-5 joined to TRBJ2-7; the D segment is perhaps TRBD1 or TRBD2, each sharing 6 matched bases. Sequenced: naive CD8+ T cells from blood, with Jurkat cell RNA spiked in. The meaning of the sample's cell subset or site label: FACS-sorted CD8+CD4-CCR7+CD45RA+ naive T cells. The TCR was taken from a human donor in good health. Some libraries in this study had Jurkat cell RNA spiked in. CDR3 sequence: CATSRGREQYF. The DNA is as follows: TGTGCCACCTCCCGGGGGCGCGAGCAGTACTTC.